Listed below are T cell receptor beta chains from one sample, sequenced in a study of blood T cell repertoires in COVID-19. Data came from immunoSEQ multiplex PCR; TCRdb stores just in-frame clones and leaves some out. The profile shows 450,000 or so clones, 89% of them singletons. The sequenced sample was peripheral blood. The receptor set was obtained from a man aged 18 to 35 with COVID-19, enrolled during active disease. Both conserved end residues are part of each CDR3. Fields, in order: D gene, J gene, clone size, V gene, CDR3 protein, CDR3 DNA. D genes are given only for firm matches. Size is stated for part of the rows, as once, few or many counts, or as a class when the clone is expanded.

D gene: TRBD1; J gene: TRBJ2-2; clone size: once; V gene: TRBV5-4; CDR3 protein: CAILGQGGTGELFF; CDR3 DNA: TGTGCCATTTTGGGACAGGGTGGCACCGGGGAGCTGTTTTTT
D gene: TRBD2; J gene: TRBJ2-2; clone size: -; V gene: TRBV19; CDR3 protein: CASQYDGGSRTGELFF; CDR3 DNA: TGTGCCAGTCAGTACGACGGCGGGAGTAGGACCGGGGAGCTGTTTTTT
D gene: -; J gene: TRBJ1-6; clone size: -; V gene: TRBV7-5; CDR3 protein: CVRSSRGRGGADSPLHF; CDR3 DNA: TGTGTCAGAAGCTCGAGGGGAAGAGGGGGCGCGGATTCACCCCTCCACTTT
D gene: -; J gene: TRBJ1-5; clone size: -; V gene: TRBV15; CDR3 protein: CATSSRQTNQPQHF; CDR3 DNA: TGTGCCACCAGCAGCAGACAGACAAATCAGCCCCAGCATTTT
D gene: TRBD2; J gene: TRBJ2-1; clone size: -; V gene: TRBV10-3; CDR3 protein: CAISQTSGGAGNEQFF; CDR3 DNA: TGTGCCATCAGTCAGACTAGCGGGGGGGCAGGCAATGAGCAGTTCTTC
D gene: -; J gene: TRBJ2-3; clone size: -; V gene: TRBV2; CDR3 protein: CASNYNRDSSTDTQYF; CDR3 DNA: TGTGCCAGCAATTATAACCGGGACTCAAGCACAGATACGCAGTATTTT
D gene: TRBD2; J gene: TRBJ2-5; clone size: -; V gene: TRBV12-5; CDR3 protein: CASGPPGAGGRSTQYF; CDR3 DNA: TGTGCTAGTGGTCCCCCTGGAGCGGGGGGGCGATCTACCCAGTACTTC
D gene: TRBD2; J gene: TRBJ2-7; clone size: -; V gene: TRBV5-6; CDR3 protein: CASSLYSSGRAGYEQYF; CDR3 DNA: TGTGCCAGCAGCTTGTATTCTAGCGGGAGGGCCGGGTACGAGCAGTACTTC
D gene: -; J gene: TRBJ1-5; clone size: -; V gene: TRBV24-1; CDR3 protein: CATSDPDRPQHF; CDR3 DNA: TGTGCCACCAGTGATCCTGACAGGCCCCAGCATTTT
D gene: TRBD1; J gene: TRBJ1-1; clone size: -; V gene: TRBV5-1; CDR3 protein: CASSLQGRYTEAFF; CDR3 DNA: TGCGCCAGCAGCTTACAGGGGAGGTACACTGAAGCTTTCTTT
D gene: -; J gene: TRBJ1-5; clone size: -; V gene: TRBV4-1; CDR3 protein: CASSQDSGDQPQHF; CDR3 DNA: TGCGCCAGCAGCCAAGATTCGGGGGATCAGCCCCAGCATTTT
D gene: TRBD1; J gene: TRBJ1-1; clone size: -; V gene: TRBV6-6; CDR3 protein: CASRGQGATEAFF; CDR3 DNA: TGTGCCAGCAGAGGACAGGGAGCCACTGAAGCTTTCTTT